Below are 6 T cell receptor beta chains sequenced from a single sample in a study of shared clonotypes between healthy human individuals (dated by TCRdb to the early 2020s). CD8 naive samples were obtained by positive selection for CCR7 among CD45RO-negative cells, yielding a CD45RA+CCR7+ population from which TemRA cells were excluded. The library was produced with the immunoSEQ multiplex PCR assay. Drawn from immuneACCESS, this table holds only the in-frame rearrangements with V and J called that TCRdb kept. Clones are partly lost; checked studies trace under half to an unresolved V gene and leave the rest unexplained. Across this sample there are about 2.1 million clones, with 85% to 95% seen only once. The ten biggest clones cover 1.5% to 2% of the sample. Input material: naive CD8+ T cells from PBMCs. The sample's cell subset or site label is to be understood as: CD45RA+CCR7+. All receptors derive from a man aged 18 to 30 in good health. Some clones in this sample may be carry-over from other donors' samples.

The CDR3, as DNA: TGTGCCTGGAGTGCAGGGGGCGCGGAGACTGAAGCTTTCTTT. Its translation: CAWSAGGAETEAFF. The rearrangement uses TRBV30 and TRBJ1-1, with 8 bases identical to TRBD1. Germline loops: CDR1 GTSNPN, CDR2 SVGIG (reference sequence). The J segment lost 5 bases and the V segment lost 1 base, leaving 6 bases of the junction unmatched. The CDR3 is made up of 14 amino acids.

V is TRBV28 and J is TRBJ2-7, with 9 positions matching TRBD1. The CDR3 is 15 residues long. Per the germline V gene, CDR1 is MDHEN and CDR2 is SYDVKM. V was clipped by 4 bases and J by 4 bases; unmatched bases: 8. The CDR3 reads CASSSLHRGPYEQYF. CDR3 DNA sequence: TGTGCCAGCAGTTCTCTCCACAGGGGGCCTTACGAGCAGTACTTC.

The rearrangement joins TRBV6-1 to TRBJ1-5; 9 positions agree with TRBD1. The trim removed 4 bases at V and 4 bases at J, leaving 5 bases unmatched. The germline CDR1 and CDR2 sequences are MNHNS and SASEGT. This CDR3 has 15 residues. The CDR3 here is CASSGTGGANQPQHF. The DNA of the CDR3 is TGTGCCAGCAGTGGAACAGGGGGCGCGAATCAGCCCCAGCATTTT.

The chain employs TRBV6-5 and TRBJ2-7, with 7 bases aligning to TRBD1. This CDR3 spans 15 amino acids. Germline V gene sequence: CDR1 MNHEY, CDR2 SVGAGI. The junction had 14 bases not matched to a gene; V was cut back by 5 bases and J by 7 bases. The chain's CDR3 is CASSTTGTVTGEQYF. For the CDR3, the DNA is TGTGCCAGCAGTACCACCGGGACAGTGACTGGAGAGCAGTACTTC.

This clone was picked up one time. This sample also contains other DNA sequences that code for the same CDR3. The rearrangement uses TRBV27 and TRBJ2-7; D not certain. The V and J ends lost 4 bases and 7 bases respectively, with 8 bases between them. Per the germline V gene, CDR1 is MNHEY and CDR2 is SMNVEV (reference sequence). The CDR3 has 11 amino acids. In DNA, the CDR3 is TGTGCCAGCAGTTGGGGTGGGGAGCAGTACTTC. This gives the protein CASSWGGEQYF.

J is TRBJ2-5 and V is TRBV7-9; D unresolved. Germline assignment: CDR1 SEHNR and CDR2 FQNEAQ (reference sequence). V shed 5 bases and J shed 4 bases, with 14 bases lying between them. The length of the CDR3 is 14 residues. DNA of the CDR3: TGTGCCAGCAGCCCCTCGTATAGCCGAGAGACCCAGTACTTC. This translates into CASSPSYSRETQYF.